Included here is one TCR beta chain sequence, with context. The CDR3 is made up of 14 amino acids. The V and J ends lost 1 base and 5 bases respectively, with 9 bases between them. Per the germline V gene, CDR1 is SGDLS and CDR2 is YYNGEE. PCR used 60 Vbeta primers and 13 Jbeta primers. Sequencing was performed with immunoSEQ multiplex PCR; in TCRdb, only in-frame clones are kept and a portion is missing. The repertoire holds over 200,000 clones, with around nine tenths as singletons. This sample is part of a study of cytomegalovirus exposure and HLA in healthy donors. This sequence originates from a woman aged 18-35 years in good health and CMV-seronegative. The specimen sequenced was PBMCs. V is TRBV9 and J is TRBJ2-2, with D possibly being TRBD2 (5 bases). In DNA form, the CDR3 reads TGTGCCAGCAGCGTACCGGGATCGACCGGGGAGCTGTTTTTT. Amino acid sequence: CASSVPGSTGELFF.